The T cell receptor beta chain under discussion was sequenced for a study of OX40 agonist ivuxolimab in advanced cancers. Germline CDR1 is LGHNT and CDR2 is FRNRAP. V was pared by 7 bases and J by 0 bases, with 7 bases between. The CDR3 is 13 residues long. Sequenced by immunoSEQ multiplex PCR; TCRdb stores in-frame clones only, minus some. Of about 70,000 clones in the sample, roughly 78% were seen once. The TCR originated in an adult with an advanced solid tumor such as melanoma, head and neck, liver or kidney cancer. The genes are TRBV12-5 and TRBJ1-5, with D unclear. This material consisted of CD4+ or CD8+ T cells sorted from blood, taken in a trial of the OX40 agonist ivuxolimab. CDR3 protein: CASVRDSNQPQHF. The CDR3 DNA reads as TGTGCTAGTGTGAGGGATAGCAATCAGCCCCAGCATTTT.